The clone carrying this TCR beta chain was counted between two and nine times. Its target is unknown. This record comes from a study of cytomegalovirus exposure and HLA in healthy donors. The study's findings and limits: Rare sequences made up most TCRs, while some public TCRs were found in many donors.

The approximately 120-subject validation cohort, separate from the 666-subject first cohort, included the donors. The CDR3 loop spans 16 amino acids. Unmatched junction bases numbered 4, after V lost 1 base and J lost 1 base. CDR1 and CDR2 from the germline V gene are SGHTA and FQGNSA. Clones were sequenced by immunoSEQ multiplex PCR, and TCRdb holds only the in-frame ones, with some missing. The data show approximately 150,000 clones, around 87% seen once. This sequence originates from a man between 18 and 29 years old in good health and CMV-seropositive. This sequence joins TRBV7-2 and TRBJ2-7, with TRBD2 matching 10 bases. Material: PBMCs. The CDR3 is CASSLGGLARSYEQYF. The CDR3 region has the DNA TGTGCCAGCAGCTTAGGGGGACTAGCGAGGTCCTACGAGCAGTACTTC.